The clone carrying this TCR beta chain was detected many times. Its target is unknown. Within the library, unique molecular identifiers were attached to each individual cDNA molecule. TCRdb re-analysed the RACE reads in MiXCR, keeping a single row per CDR3 protein. The sample consists of 80,000 to 100,000 distinct CDR3 sequences, nearly 10% of them appearing once. The time point is: pre-sensitization, week 0. Treatment here: therapeutic diphenylcyclopropenone sensitization with weekly scalp DPC. Blood collection happened ahead of applying each patch test. This sample stems from a study of human T cells and chemical hapten exposure. Points from the study as a whole: PT1 expanded TCR numbers rose with patch test score.

The CDR3 has 15 residues. V was cut by 10 bases and J by 4 bases, with 21 bases left in between. Germline V CDR1 and CDR2: ENHRY, SYGVKD. This receptor was identified in a woman between 35 and 50 years old with alopecia areata. Some clones in this sample may be carry-over from other donors' samples. The chain is built from TRBV10-3 and TRBJ2-3; D remains unclear. The material sequenced was whole blood, taken in connection with sensitization to the hapten diphenylcyclopropenone (DPC). The CDR3 nucleotides read TGTGCCACCTCGAGCAGTGAAGTTTCCCCAGATACGCAGTATTTT. This codes for CATSSSEVSPDTQYF.